This section outlines one T cell receptor (beta chain) sequence together with its context. The antigen is undetermined. RNA transcripts were the template for amplifying TCR beta CDR3 regions. Initially, a first-round RT-PCR of the TCR CDR3 employed the HTBI primer set. TCRdb reprocessed the multiplex PCR reads via MiXCR and lists one record per CDR3 protein. The sample lists about 580,000 distinct CDR3 sequences; roughly 46% were seen once. CDR1 and CDR2 (germline): SGHRS, YFSETQ. This CDR3 comprises 15 residues. Deletions cut 3 bases from V and 4 bases from J, with 16 bases between. The data were taken from a study of T cells in Graves' hyperthyroidism and ophthalmopathy. Study-wide findings and caveats: Researchers found most expanded thyroid clonotypes above 0.001 in blood as well.

Graves' hyperthyroidism showing no ophthalmopathy progression within 18 months was considered stable. The hyperthyroidism was newly diagnosed and had lasted under 2 months; the patients were aged 18 to 65. Pregnant or lactating patients were excluded, as were those with uncontrolled infection or other autoimmune disease. This TCR came from a woman between 18 and 29 years old with Graves' hyperthyroidism. This chain links TRBV5-1 with TRBJ2-5; the D gene is possibly TRBD2 (7 bases). Sequenced sample: peripheral blood or thyroid tissue (not recorded which). CDR3 region: CASSSNPRGRETQYF. The CDR3 bases are TGCGCCAGCAGCTCCAATCCGCGGGGGCGAGAGACCCAGTACTTC.